The rows below give T cell receptor beta chains drawn from one sample of a study of OX40 agonist ivuxolimab in advanced cancers. TCRdb keeps only in-frame clones here, not all; method: immunoSEQ multiplex PCR. Altogether 70,000 or so clones are present, roughly 90% being singletons, with the ten largest covering 0.7% to 1%. Here the sequenced sample was CD4+ or CD8+ T cells sorted from blood, taken in a trial of the OX40 agonist ivuxolimab. These receptors were collected from an adult with an advanced solid tumor such as melanoma, head and neck, liver or kidney cancer. Both conserved end residues are part of each CDR3. A D gene is named only where the DNA matches it firmly. Rows may omit the clone size; those that give it use once, few, many or a size class.

cdr3_length	clone_size	v_call	d_call	j_call	cdr3_nt	cdr3_aa
16	few	TRBV6-7	NA	TRBJ1-5	TGTGCCAGCAGATCCCTACCGGGCAGGGAATATCAGCCCCAGCATTTT	CASRSLPGREYQPQHF
15	few	TRBV7-9	NA	TRBJ1-1	TGTGCCAGCAGCCCACAGGGCCGAGTGAACACTGAAGCTTTCTTT	CASSPQGRVNTEAFF
14	NA	TRBV5-1	NA	TRBJ2-7	TGCGCCAGCAGGAAGGACGGAAGCTCCTACGAGCAGTACTTC	CASRKDGSSYEQYF
15	NA	TRBV28	TRBD1	TRBJ1-3	TGTGCCAGCATAGGGGACAGCCGCTCTGGAAACACCATATATTTT	CASIGDSRSGNTIYF
13	NA	TRBV5-6	NA	TRBJ1-5	TGTGCCAGCAGCCCAGGATACAATCAGCCCCAGCATTTT	CASSPGYNQPQHF
14	NA	TRBV27	NA	TRBJ1-5	TGTGCCAGCAGTTTATCGCGAAGCAATCAGCCCCAGCATTTT	CASSLSRSNQPQHF
11	NA	TRBV6-5	NA	TRBJ1-6	TGTGCCAGCAGCCAAAATTCACCCCTCCACTTT	CASSQNSPLHF
13	NA	TRBV7-2	NA	TRBJ2-3	TGTGCCAGCAGAGCCCCTAGCACAGATACGCAGTATTTT	CASRAPSTDTQYF
15	NA	TRBV6-1	NA	TRBJ2-3	TGTGCCAGCAGTGAACAGGGCAGGAGCACAGATACGCAGTATTTT	CASSEQGRSTDTQYF
13	NA	TRBV19	NA	TRBJ1-1	TGTGCCAGTACTCGCTCGTGGGAGATGCGAGCTTTCTTT	CASTRSWEMRAFF
11	NA	TRBV30	NA	TRBJ2-3	TGTGCCTGGAAACAGACAGATACGCAGTATTTT	CAWKQTDTQYF
13	NA	TRBV11-2	NA	TRBJ1-1	TGTGCCAGCAGCTTAGATATAGGGGGTGAAGCTTTCTTT	CASSLDIGGEAFF
15	NA	TRBV7-9	TRBD1	TRBJ1-4	TGTGCCAGCAGCCTAACAGGGGGCAGGGCGGAAAAACTGTTTTTT	CASSLTGGRAEKLFF
14	NA	TRBV30	TRBD1	TRBJ1-6	TGTGCCTGGAGTGGAGGGACAGGGAGTTCACCCCTCCACTTT	CAWSGGTGSSPLHF
15	NA	TRBV4-2	NA	TRBJ2-1	TGTGCCAGCAGCCAAGTCGGGAGTCGCTACAATGAGCAGTTCTTC	CASSQVGSRYNEQFF
15	NA	TRBV19	TRBD1	TRBJ2-7	TGTGCCAGTAGTATGGCGGGACAGGGAGTCGACGAGCAGTACTTC	CASSMAGQGVDEQYF
15	NA	TRBV5-1	NA	TRBJ2-5	TGCGCCAGTACCACCAGGGGGGGGTACCAAGAGACCCAGTACTTC	CASTTRGGYQETQYF
16	NA	TRBV4-2	NA	TRBJ2-2	TGTGCCAGCAGCCAAGAGCCGAGGGAGAACACCGGGGAGCTGTTTTTT	CASSQEPRENTGELFF
13	few	TRBV11-3	NA	TRBJ2-2	TGTGCCAGCAGCTTAACATCCGGCGGGGAGCTGTTTTTT	CASSLTSGGELFF
12	NA	TRBV5-4	NA	TRBJ1-2	TGTGCCAGCAGCTTAGACGTGGGAGGCTACACCTTC	CASSLDVGGYTF
13	NA	TRBV28	NA	TRBJ1-2	TGTGCCAGCAGTGTCCAGGTGAACTATGGCTACACCTTC	CASSVQVNYGYTF
16	NA	TRBV7-3	NA	TRBJ2-2	TGTGCCAGCAGCTCACAGGCAGGGGCGAACACCGGGGAGCTGTTTTTT	CASSSQAGANTGELFF
14	NA	TRBV12-5	NA	TRBJ2-5	TGTGCTAGTGGTTTGGGGGGACTGGCGGAGACCCAGTACTTC	CASGLGGLAETQYF
14	NA	TRBV6-5	TRBD1	TRBJ2-2	TGTGCAGGCCGGACAGGGGCGAACACCGGGGAGCTGTTTTTT	CAGRTGANTGELFF
12	few	TRBV19	TRBD1	TRBJ1-2	TGTGCCAGTAGCGGACAGGGCTATGGCTACACCTTC	CASSGQGYGYTF
14	NA	TRBV6-1	NA	TRBJ2-1	TGTGCCAGCAGTGTTGGCAGCTCCTACAATGAGCAGTTCTTC	CASSVGSSYNEQFF